These 30 T cell receptor beta chains share one sample of origin, sequenced in a study of Graves' ophthalmopathy and Graves' hyperthyroidism. RNA transcripts provided the template for amplifying TCR beta CDR3 regions. HTBI primers served in a first-round RT-PCR, which a second-round multiplex PCR followed. TCRdb re-derived calls from the multiplex PCR reads in MiXCR, one entry per CDR3 protein. This sample yields roughly 1.1 million distinct CDR3 sequences, of which about 40% are seen a single time; around 10% belongs to the top ten. Sequenced input: peripheral blood or thyroid tissue (not recorded which). These receptors originate from an adult man with Graves' hyperthyroidism.

V is TRBV7-2 and J is TRBJ1-2, with D perhaps TRBD1 (6 bases). The CDR3 is made up of 14 amino acids. The germline V gene has CDR1 SGHTA and CDR2 FQGNSA. The V end lost 4 bases, the J end lost 3 bases, and 12 bases lay between the germline ends. The CDR3, as DNA: TGTGCCAGCAGCTACAGGGTGAGGGACTATGGCTACACCTTC. Its translation is CASSYRVRDYGYTF.

The genes are TRBV18 and TRBJ1-1, with D uncertain. Trimming cost V 3 bases and J 3 bases, with 8 bases left between them. The length of the CDR3 is 13 residues. Germline-derived CDR1 and CDR2 are KGHSH and LQKENI. CDR3 region: CASSPATDTEAFF. DNA of the CDR3: TGTGCCAGCTCACCGGCTACCGACACTGAAGCTTTCTTT.

This clonotype has a handful of counts. The chain combines TRBV7-9 with TRBJ2-2; D possibly corresponds to TRBD1 (5 bases). Per the germline V gene, CDR1 is SEHNR and CDR2 is FQNEAQ (reference sequence). The CDR3 contains 14 residues. The V and J ends lost 0 bases and 8 bases respectively, with 10 bases between them. The CDR3 region is CASSLAVGQGELFF. In DNA, the CDR3 is TGTGCCAGCAGCTTAGCAGTCGGACAAGGGGAGCTGTTTTTT.

The CDR3 DNA follows: TGTGCCAGCGTTGAAGTCAGGGGCATAGGTAGCTACACCTTC. Residues: CASVEVRGIGSYTF. The rearrangement links TRBV25-1 to TRBJ1-2, with D possibly being TRBD1 (6 bases). Deletions cut 8 bases from V and 9 bases from J, with 22 bases between. Germline V lookup: CDR1 MGHDK, CDR2 SYGVNS. The CDR3 length is 14 residues.

This clonotype was seen at least ten times. CDR3 sequence: CASTGGSGNQPQHF. CDR3 sequence (DNA): TGTGCCAGTACCGGGGGGTCGGGCAATCAGCCCCAGCATTTT. V is TRBV19 and J is TRBJ1-5; possible D gene TRBD1, 5 bases. With 7 bases removed from V and 2 bases from J, the gap between germline ends came to 12 bases. Germline-derived CDR1 and CDR2 are LNHDA and SQIVND (reference sequence). The CDR3 covers 14 residues.

This clonotype was detected many times. This chain joins TRBV13 and TRBJ2-5; 10 nucleotides align to TRBD2. This CDR3 contains 16 residues. V gave up 1 base and J gave up 3 bases; unmatched junction bases: 5. Germline V gene data show CDR1 as PRHDT and CDR2 as FYEKMQ (reference sequence). Here the CDR3 DNA reads TGTGCCAGCAGCTTAGTGGGACTAGCGAGGGAAGAGACCCAGTACTTC. As protein: CASSLVGLAREETQYF.

Ten or more counts support this clonotype. This chain connects TRBV7-2 to TRBJ1-5; a possible D gene is TRBD1 (5 bases). CDR3 length: 15 residues. V was cut by 1 base and J by 6 bases, with 13 bases left in between. The V gene's germline CDR1 is SGHTA and CDR2 FQGNSA. CDR3 protein: CASSLGFGGSQPQHF. As DNA, the CDR3 is TGTGCCAGCAGCTTAGGGTTTGGGGGATCTCAGCCCCAGCATTTT.

The chain carries TRBV10-3 and TRBJ2-6; D unresolved. The germline gives CDR1 ENHRY, CDR2 SYGVKD. The V end lost 8 bases, the J end lost 1 base, and 6 bases lay between the germline ends. The CDR3 has 13 amino acids. CDR3 in DNA: TGTGCCATCGGACGGTCTGGGGCCAACGTCCTGACTTTC. Its translation: CAIGRSGANVLTF.

This chain connects TRBV13 to TRBJ2-7, with D tentatively TRBD2 (5 bases). Trimming removed 3 bases from V and 1 base from J, with 16 bases in between. There are 16 residues in the CDR3. CDR1 is PRHDT, CDR2 FYEKMQ, per germline (reference sequence). CDR3 in amino acids: CASSLALGLASYEQYF. CDR3 DNA sequence: TGTGCCAGCAGCTTGGCCTTAGGGCTAGCTTCCTACGAGCAGTACTTC.

This clonotype has a handful of counts. V usage is TRBV4-1 and J usage is TRBJ1-1, with D perhaps matching TRBD1 (6 bases). Per the germline V gene, CDR1 is MGHRA and CDR2 is YSYEKL. The CDR3 is 15 residues long. V was pared by 3 bases and J by 4 bases, with 15 bases between. The chain's CDR3 is CASSHLYQGFTEAFF. CDR3 nucleotides: TGCGCCAGCAGCCACCTATATCAGGGGTTCACTGAAGCTTTCTTT.

The chain couples TRBV7-3 to TRBJ2-2, with 9 bases that match TRBD2. V lost 5 bases to trimming and J lost 0 bases; unmatched junction nucleotides: 7. The CDR3 spans 17 residues. Germline lookup yields CDR1 SGHTA and CDR2 FQGTGA. For the CDR3, the DNA is TGTGCCAGCAGCCGGGGGACTAGCAGACCGAACACCGGGGAGCTGTTTTTT. Amino acid sequence: CASSRGTSRPNTGELFF.

This clonotype was counted many times. The J gene is TRBJ2-2, the V gene TRBV24-1; D may be TRBD1 (6 bases). V shed 0 bases and J shed 2 bases, with 12 bases lying between them. Looked up from germline, CDR1 is KGHDR and CDR2 is SFDVKD. The CDR3 has 17 amino acids. The CDR3 loop is CATSDLTGSRNTGELFF. CDR3 bases: TGTGCCACCAGTGATTTGACAGGGTCACGCAACACCGGGGAGCTGTTTTTT.

This clonotype was counted many times. This rearrangement joins TRBV12-3 or TRBV12-4 to TRBJ1-1; D is perhaps TRBD1 (5 bases). There are 14 residues in the CDR3. The V end lost 2 bases, the J end lost 3 bases, and 10 bases lay between the germline ends. The CDR3 loop reads CASSLWGFHTEAFF. The DNA for the CDR3 is TGTGCCAGCAGTTTATGGGGGTTTCACACTGAAGCTTTCTTT.

Notes on this clonotype: Possible read error: a much larger clone is one base away. V and J are TRBV7-9 and TRBJ2-7; no firm D call. This CDR3 has 11 amino acids. V was trimmed by 6 bases and J by 8 bases, leaving 11 bases between them. Looked up from germline, CDR1 is SEHNR and CDR2 is FQNEAQ (reference sequence). The CDR3 here is CASSELGKQYF. DNA for the CDR3: TGTGCCAGCAGTGAACTCGGCAAGCAGTACTTC.

This sequence joins TRBV10-2 and TRBJ2-7; 9 nucleotides line up with TRBD2. V trimming: 4 bases; J trimming: 5 bases; junction bases outside the gene matches: 6. The germline V gene encodes CDR1 WSHSY and CDR2 SAAADI. The CDR3 runs 14 residues. CDR3 amino acids: CASSGGTSLNEQYF. CDR3 bases: TGCGCCAGCAGTGGTGGGACTAGCTTGAACGAGCAGTACTTC.

Ten or more counts support this clonotype. This sequence joins TRBV12-3 or TRBV12-4 and TRBJ1-2; tentative D call: TRBD1 (5 bases). The CDR3 length is 12 residues. Trimming shortened V by 6 bases and J by 7 bases, and 12 bases separated the two germline ends. CDR3 protein: CASRVQGSGYTF. The CDR3 DNA reads TGTGCCAGCAGGGTGCAGGGTTCTGGCTACACCTTC.

The chain is built from TRBV13 and TRBJ2-2; D is perhaps TRBD1 (6 bases). The length of the CDR3 is 18 residues. Germline CDR1 PRHDT, CDR2 FYEKMQ (reference sequence). The ends were cut back, 4 bases at V and 4 bases at J, with 22 bases in the middle. Here the CDR3 DNA reads TGTGCCAGCAGCTCCCCCCCCCTGCCAGGGGAAGTCACCGGGGAGCTGTTTTTT. Translated: CASSSPPLPGEVTGELFF.

The chain combines TRBV12-5 with TRBJ1-1; D is unclear. Per germline, CDR1 LGHNT and CDR2 FRNRAP. The ends were cut back, 5 bases at V and 0 bases at J, with 25 bases in the middle. The length of the CDR3 is 19 residues. This CDR3 is CASGNFDQFGWIMNTEAFF. CDR3 DNA: TGTGCTAGTGGTAACTTTGACCAATTCGGATGGATCATGAACACTGAAGCTTTCTTT.

This clonotype was detected only a few times. The chain is built from TRBV11-2 and TRBJ2-2, with 8 bases aligning to TRBD2. Germline-derived CDR1 and CDR2 are SGHAT and FQNNGV. CDR3 length: 17 residues. Trimming at V came to 5 bases and at J to 0 bases, leaving 8 bases not matched to a gene. The CDR3 here is CASSLPTSAANTGELFF. Here the CDR3 DNA reads TGTGCCAGCAGCCTCCCGACTAGCGCTGCGAACACCGGGGAGCTGTTTTTT.

The chain has TRBV9 and TRBJ1-1; TRBD1 is a possible D gene (6 bases). The V and J ends lost 4 bases and 0 bases respectively, with 13 bases between them. The germline gives CDR1 SGDLS, CDR2 YYNGEE. This CDR3 spans 15 amino acids. The CDR3 sequence is CASSFGDNMNTEAFF. The CDR3 nucleotides are TGTGCCAGCAGCTTTGGGGACAACATGAACACTGAAGCTTTCTTT.

The count of this clonotype is one. The gene calls are TRBV7-9 and TRBJ1-2; no firm D call. The germline CDR1 and CDR2 sequences are SEHNR and FQNEAQ (reference sequence). The ends were cut back, 5 bases at V and 7 bases at J, with 14 bases in the middle. This CDR3 contains 13 residues. CDR3: CASSLGMSVGYTF. The CDR3 DNA reads as TGTGCCAGCAGCCTGGGGATGTCGGTTGGCTACACCTTC.

Turning to this clonotype: One junction end disagrees with the germline gene, perhaps due to a read error. The chain has TRBV5-1 and TRBJ2-2; D is ambiguous. Germline loops: CDR1 SGHRS, CDR2 YFSETQ. CDR3 length equals 18 residues. The CDR3 spells CASSLFMLTPYHTGELFF. DNA of the CDR3: TGTGCCAGCAGCTTGTTCATGCTGACTCCTTATCATACCGGGGAGCTGTTTTTT.

A remark on this clonotype: A much larger clone lies a single base off, so this may be a read error. The gene calls are TRBV5-6 and TRBJ2-7, with 7 bases matching TRBD1. V lost 4 bases, J lost 4 bases, and 8 bases stayed unmatched. CDR1 and CDR2 from the germline V gene are SGHDT and YYEEEE. CDR3 size: 14 residues. The CDR3 nucleotides are TGTGCCAGCAGCCCACTTGACAGGGTGTACGAGCAGTACTTC. This encodes CASSPLDRVYEQYF.

The V call is TRBV2, the J call TRBJ1-1, with 7 nucleotides matching TRBD1. The CDR3 is 19 residues long. V lost 7 bases, J lost 5 bases, and 25 bases stayed unmatched. Germline values: CDR1 SNHLY, CDR2 FYNNEI. CDR3 sequence (DNA): TGTGCCAGCACCCGTCTCCCAGGGGGGAGTTCGAACAGGGTAACTGAAGCTTTCTTT. Its protein is CASTRLPGGSSNRVTEAFF.

The gene calls are TRBV9 and TRBJ1-5; D perhaps matches TRBD1 (5 bases). The CDR3 sequence is 14 residues long. V was pared by 4 bases and J by 5 bases, with 13 bases between. The germline CDR1 and CDR2 sequences are SGDLS and YYNGEE. The CDR3 nucleotides read TGTGCCAGCAGCCAGGGAGAAGGTTATCAGCCCCAGCATTTT. Its protein is CASSQGEGYQPQHF.

The CDR3 spells CAGRETQYF. In DNA form, the CDR3 reads TGCGCAGGCCGAGAGACCCAGTACTTC. V is TRBV5-1 and J is TRBJ2-5; D is undetermined. CDR1 and CDR2 from the germline V gene are SGHRS and YFSETQ. This CDR3 has 9 residues.

This chain links TRBV6-6 with TRBJ2-5; possibly TRBD2 for D (5 bases). Trimming took off 5 bases at V and 5 bases at J, with 18 bases between the two ends. Germline values: CDR1 MNHNY, CDR2 SVGAGI (reference sequence). The CDR3 totals 15 residues. CDR3 protein: CASSPPGSGWETQYF. The CDR3, as DNA: TGTGCCAGCAGTCCCCCCGGCAGCGGATGGGAGACCCAGTACTTC.

The chain links TRBV9 to TRBJ1-5; the D is unclear. CDR3 size: 14 residues. Trimming left V 5 bases short and J 1 base short, with 10 bases between. The germline V gene encodes CDR1 SGDLS and CDR2 YYNGEE. The CDR3 spells CASSLEQSNQPQHF. Here the CDR3 DNA reads TGTGCCAGCAGTTTGGAACAGAGCAATCAGCCCCAGCATTTT.

This clonotype was observed at least ten times. The chain joins TRBV7-8 to TRBJ2-5; tentative D call: TRBD2 (6 bases). The CDR3 is made up of 15 amino acids. The V gene lost 2 bases and the J gene lost 5 bases, with 15 bases spanning the gap. CDR1 and CDR2 from the germline V gene are SGHVS and FQNEAQ. CDR3 nucleotides: TGTGCCAGCAGCTTAAGTCGTTTGGGGACTGAGACCCAGTACTTC. It codes for CASSLSRLGTETQYF.

For the CDR3, the DNA is TGCGCCAGCAGCCAACGGATCACCGGGACTAGCGGGAGGACTGAAGCTTTCTTT. Translated, it gives CASSQRITGTSGRTEAFF. The chain is built from TRBV4-3 and TRBJ1-1; TRBD1 is a possible D gene (5 bases). Trimming removed 2 bases at V and 5 bases at J, with 24 bases between. CDR3 length: 18 residues. Germline V lookup: CDR1 LGHNA, CDR2 YSLEER.